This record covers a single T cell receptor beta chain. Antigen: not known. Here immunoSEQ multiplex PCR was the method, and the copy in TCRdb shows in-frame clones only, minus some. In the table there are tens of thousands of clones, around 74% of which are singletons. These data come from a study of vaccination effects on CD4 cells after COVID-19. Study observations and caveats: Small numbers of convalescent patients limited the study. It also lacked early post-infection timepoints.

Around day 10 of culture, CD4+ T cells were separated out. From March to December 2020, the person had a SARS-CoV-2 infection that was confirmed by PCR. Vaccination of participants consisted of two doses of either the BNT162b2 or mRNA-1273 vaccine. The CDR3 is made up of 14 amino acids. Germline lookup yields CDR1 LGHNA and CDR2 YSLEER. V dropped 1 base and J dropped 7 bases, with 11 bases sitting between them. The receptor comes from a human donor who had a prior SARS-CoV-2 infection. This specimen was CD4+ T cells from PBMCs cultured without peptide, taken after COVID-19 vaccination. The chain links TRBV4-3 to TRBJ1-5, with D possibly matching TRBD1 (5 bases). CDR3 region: CASSQAWGGQPQHF. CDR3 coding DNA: TGCGCCAGCAGCCAAGCATGGGGCGGGCAGCCCCAGCATTTT.